Below are 21 T cell receptor beta chains sequenced from a single sample in a study of regulatory T cells in long-lasting Graves disease (dated by TCRdb to the early 2020s). The time point label, as the study defines it: persistent/refractory GD, antithyroid drugs over 5 years with positive TRAb. For both TCR sequencing and RNA sequencing, RNA was extracted from PBMCs in TRIzol. Library method: multiplex PCR. For sequencing, an Illumina HiSeq 4000 was employed. CDR3 regions were amplified by Arm-PCR with iRepertoire HTBI primers to construct TCR beta libraries. TCRdb cleaned the public reads at Q25 with fastp, built clones with MiXCR and kept in-frame beta chains. Rows are combined by CDR3 protein, so each entry shows the most common genes and DNA. The sample table contains about 400,000 distinct CDR3 sequences; only one count was recorded for 20% of them. The biggest ten clones account for around 20% of the sample.

The sample consisted of peripheral blood mononuclear cells (PBMCs), taken when the disease was refractory, from a patient treated with antithyroid drugs. The source of these receptors is a female donor with Graves disease.

This clonotype was seen more than once but under ten times. This rearrangement joins TRBV19 to TRBJ1-5; no definite D call. With 5 bases removed from V and 4 bases from J, the gap between germline ends came to 9 bases. This CDR3 is 13 amino acids long. CDR1 and CDR2 from the germline V gene are LNHDA and SQIVND (reference sequence). CDR3 DNA: TGTGCCAGTAGTGAGCAGATTAATCAGCCCCAGCATTTT. This gives the protein CASSEQINQPQHF.

The V and J genes are TRBV7-9 and TRBJ1-6; tentatively, D is TRBD1 (5 bases). Germline-derived CDR1 and CDR2 are SEHNR and FQNEAQ (reference sequence). The CDR3 loop spans 16 amino acids. Trimming removed 6 bases at V and 8 bases at J, with 20 bases between. Written as DNA, the CDR3 is TGTGCCAGCAGTCGCAACACCGGGACCGGCGATTCACCCCTCCACTTT. Its translation is CASSRNTGTGDSPLHF.

This clonotype was seen ten or more times. The chain uses TRBV12-3 or TRBV12-4 and TRBJ1-5; D not certain. Trimming took off 3 bases at V and 4 bases at J, with 4 bases between the two ends. The CDR3 has 12 residues. CDR3 in amino acids: CASSFENQPQHF. Written as DNA, the CDR3 is TGTGCCAGCAGTTTTGAGAATCAGCCCCAGCATTTT.

There are many counts of this clonotype. For the CDR3, the DNA is TGTGCTAGTGCTCCGGACAGGGAAGAGACCCAGTACTTC. Translated, it gives CASAPDREETQYF. This chain joins TRBV12-5 and TRBJ2-5, with 8 bases matching TRBD1. Germline V gene sequence: CDR1 LGHNT, CDR2 FRNRAP. This CDR3 contains 13 residues. V lost 7 bases to trimming and J lost 3 bases; unmatched junction nucleotides: 4.

This clonotype has at least ten counts. The rearrangement uses TRBV2 and TRBJ2-7; the D gene is possibly TRBD1 (6 bases). Germline lookup yields CDR1 SNHLY and CDR2 FYNNEI. The V gene lost 6 bases and the J gene lost 0 bases, with 15 bases spanning the gap. The CDR3 totals 15 residues. CDR3 DNA sequence: TGTGCCAGCAGGAACCGCGGACAGTTCTCCTACGAGCAGTACTTC. Translating gives CASRNRGQFSYEQYF.

This clonotype has at least ten counts. The J gene is TRBJ1-1, the V gene TRBV6-2 or TRBV6-3; D unresolved. The CDR3 contains 15 residues. Germline CDR1 MNHEY, CDR2 SVGEGT. V lost 0 bases, J lost 1 base, and 9 bases lay in between. The CDR3 reads CASSYSNLPNTEAFF. CDR3 DNA sequence: TGTGCCAGCAGTTACTCGAACCTCCCGAACACTGAAGCTTTCTTT.

This rearrangement joins TRBV9 to TRBJ2-2; possibly TRBD1 for D (6 bases). Germline V gene sequence: CDR1 SGDLS, CDR2 YYNGEE. Trimming pared 4 bases from V and 7 bases from J, leaving 23 bases between. The CDR3 totals 17 residues. As DNA, the CDR3 is TGTGCCAGCAGCTACAGAGCATCCAACAGGGTAATCGGGGAGCTGTTTTTT. This sequence encodes CASSYRASNRVIGELFF.

The V gene is TRBV7-9, the J gene TRBJ2-7; TRBD2 matches at 12 bases. This CDR3 contains 19 residues. Looked up from germline, CDR1 is SEHNR and CDR2 is FQNEAQ (reference sequence). V lost 1 base, J lost 5 bases, and 15 bases stayed unmatched. The CDR3 region is CASSLGTSGIPSPRDEQYF. The CDR3 nucleotides are TGTGCCAGCAGCTTAGGGACTAGCGGGATCCCCAGCCCCCGGGACGAGCAGTACTTC.

This clonotype occurred a few times. The chain employs TRBV3-1 and TRBJ1-3; D ambiguous. The CDR3 contains 15 residues. Trimming shortened V by 5 bases and J by 0 bases, and 11 bases separated the two germline ends. Germline assignment: CDR1 LGHDT and CDR2 YNNKEL (reference sequence). CDR3 region: CASSAIQISGNTIYF. The CDR3 coding sequence is TGTGCCAGCAGCGCGATCCAAATCTCTGGAAACACCATATATTTT.

This clonotype occurred many times. This chain connects TRBV2 to TRBJ2-7; D is possibly TRBD2 (7 bases). In germline, CDR1 is SNHLY, CDR2 FYNNEI. This CDR3 comprises 13 residues. V lost 6 bases and J 4 bases, leaving 13 bases between the germline ends. The CDR3 loop is CASRGGGKYEQYF. The CDR3 bases are TGTGCCAGCAGGGGAGGGGGGAAATACGAGCAGTACTTC.

This clonotype occurred a few times. The chain recombines TRBV13 with TRBJ2-7; D is perhaps TRBD2 (6 bases). Germline CDR1 and CDR2: PRHDT and FYEKMQ (reference sequence). CDR3 length equals 13 residues. V shed 5 bases and J shed 2 bases, with 10 bases lying between them. For the CDR3, the DNA is TGTGCCAGCAGCGCCCGACTAGCCTACGAGCAGTACTTC. Translation: CASSARLAYEQYF.

This chain uses TRBV4-1 with TRBJ2-7; the match to TRBD2 covers 9 bases. This CDR3 has 15 residues. Trimming cost V 4 bases and J 0 bases; bases outside gene matches: 4. CDR1 is MGHRA, CDR2 YSYEKL, per germline. Here the CDR3 DNA reads TGCGCCAGCAGCCGACTAGCGGTCGACTCCTACGAGCAGTACTTC. Its protein is CASSRLAVDSYEQYF.

This clonotype was seen ten or more times. V gene TRBV2 combines with J gene TRBJ1-5, with D hard to call. The CDR3 is 14 amino acids. CDR1 is SNHLY and CDR2 is FYNNEI in the germline V gene. The V end was cut by 6 bases, the J end by 6 bases, with 15 bases between. In DNA form, the CDR3 reads TGTGCCAGCAGCGCCGTAGGCCTAGCTCAGCCCCAGCATTTT. This sequence encodes CASSAVGLAQPQHF.

The chain is built from TRBV9 and TRBJ2-3; 9 bases match TRBD1. V dropped 4 bases and J dropped 4; count of bases not matched to a gene: 7. The V gene's germline CDR1 is SGDLS and CDR2 YYNGEE. The CDR3 runs to 15 residues. The CDR3 reads CASSPGQGKADTQYF. CDR3 sequence (DNA): TGTGCCAGCAGCCCCGGACAGGGGAAGGCAGATACGCAGTATTTT.

The gene calls are TRBV3-1 and TRBJ1-1; D not resolved. CDR1 and CDR2 from the germline V gene are LGHDT and YNNKEL (reference sequence). The CDR3 spans 15 residues. V lost 6 bases to trimming and J lost 4 bases, with 18 bases between them. The CDR3, as DNA: TGTGCCAGCAGTCAGTCCCCCCGAGTGAGCACTGAAGCTTTCTTT. Translating it yields CASSQSPRVSTEAFF.

The chain uses TRBV29-1 and TRBJ1-1; 7 bases fit TRBD1. The CDR3 runs to 14 residues. Trimming took 4 bases from V and 1 from J; bases not matched to a gene: 6. Germline V gene data show CDR1 as SQVTM and CDR2 as ANQGSEA. The CDR3 spells CSVGWGTENTEAFF. CDR3 sequence (DNA): TGCAGCGTTGGATGGGGGACAGAGAACACTGAAGCTTTCTTT.

The chain has TRBV19 and TRBJ1-5; D not resolved. The V gene's germline CDR1 is LNHDA and CDR2 SQIVND (reference sequence). The CDR3 sequence is 13 residues long. V was trimmed by 3 bases and J by 5 bases, leaving 8 bases between them. The CDR3, as DNA: TGTGCCAGTAGTATTGGGATGGATCAGCCCCAGCATTTT. This codes for CASSIGMDQPQHF.

This clonotype has at least ten counts. The J gene is TRBJ2-7, the V gene TRBV7-2; 8 bases match TRBD2. V lost 3 bases to trimming and J lost 2 bases; unmatched junction nucleotides: 6. The CDR3 has 15 amino acids. Per the germline V gene, CDR1 is SGHTA and CDR2 is FQGNSA. The CDR3 region is CASSFKRGSPYEQYF. The DNA for the CDR3 is TGTGCCAGCAGCTTCAAGCGGGGGAGCCCCTACGAGCAGTACTTC.

The chain recombines TRBV18 with TRBJ2-6; TRBD1 is a possible D gene (5 bases). This CDR3 contains 18 residues. V was cut by 0 bases and J by 0 bases, with 12 bases left in between. Germline V gene lookup returns CDR1 KGHSH and CDR2 LQKENI. The CDR3 protein is CASSPPQGRSSGANVLTF. The CDR3 region has the DNA TGTGCCAGCTCACCACCCCAGGGCAGGTCCTCTGGGGCCAACGTCCTGACTTTC.

This clonotype was picked up many times. CDR3 amino acids: CASRRVGANQPQHF. Written as DNA, the CDR3 is TGTGCCAGCAGGCGAGTCGGGGCAAATCAGCCCCAGCATTTT. The gene calls are TRBV6-1 and TRBJ1-5, with TRBD1 as a possible D gene (5 bases). CDR3 length: 14 amino acids. Germline CDR1 is MNHNS and CDR2 is SASEGT. Trimming left V 6 bases short and J 4 bases short, with 13 bases between.

This clonotype was found once. The junction departs from the called germline gene at one end, perhaps through a read error. The rearrangement links TRBV28 to TRBJ2-6, with D unresolved. Germline CDR1 reads MDHEN; CDR2 reads SYDVKM. The length of the CDR3 is 13 residues. CDR3 loop: CASSSSVANVLTF. The CDR3 coding sequence is TGTGCCAGCAGTTCCTCTGTGGCCAACGTCCTGACTTTC.